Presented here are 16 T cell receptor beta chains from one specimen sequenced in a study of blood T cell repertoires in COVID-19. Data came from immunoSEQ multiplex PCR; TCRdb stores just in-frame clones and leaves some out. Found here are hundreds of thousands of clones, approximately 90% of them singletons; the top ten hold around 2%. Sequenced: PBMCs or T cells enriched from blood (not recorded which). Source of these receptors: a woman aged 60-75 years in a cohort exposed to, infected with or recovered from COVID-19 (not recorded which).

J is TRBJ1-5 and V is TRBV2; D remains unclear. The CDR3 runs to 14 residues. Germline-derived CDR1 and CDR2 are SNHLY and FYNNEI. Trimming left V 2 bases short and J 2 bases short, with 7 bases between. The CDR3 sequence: CASSETRGNQPQHF. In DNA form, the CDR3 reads TGTGCCAGCAGTGAAACGAGGGGCAATCAGCCCCAGCATTTT.

CDR3 bases: TGTGCCATCAGCAGGGACAAGAGGAACACTGAAGCTTTCTTT. This translates into CAISRDKRNTEAFF. The rearrangement links TRBV10-3 to TRBJ1-1; a possible D gene is TRBD1 (6 bases). This CDR3 contains 14 residues. Trimming left V 6 bases short and J 1 base short, with 12 bases between. Germline CDR1 and CDR2: ENHRY and SYGVKD.

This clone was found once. This CDR3 is CASSYSYSSQETQYF. Written as DNA, the CDR3 is TGTGCCAGCAGTTACTCTTACAGCAGCCAAGAGACCCAGTACTTC. The genes are TRBV6-5 and TRBJ2-5, with D unresolved. Trimming shortened V by 0 bases and J by 1 base, and 9 bases separated the two germline ends. The CDR3 sequence is 15 residues long. Germline V CDR1 and CDR2: MNHEY, SVGAGI.

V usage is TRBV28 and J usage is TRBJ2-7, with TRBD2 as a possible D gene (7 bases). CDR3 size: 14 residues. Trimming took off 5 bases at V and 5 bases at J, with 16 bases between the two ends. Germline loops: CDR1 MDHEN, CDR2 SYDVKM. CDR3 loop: CASSSPGGLHEQYF. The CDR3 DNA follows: TGTGCCAGCAGTAGCCCCGGGGGGCTCCACGAGCAGTACTTC.

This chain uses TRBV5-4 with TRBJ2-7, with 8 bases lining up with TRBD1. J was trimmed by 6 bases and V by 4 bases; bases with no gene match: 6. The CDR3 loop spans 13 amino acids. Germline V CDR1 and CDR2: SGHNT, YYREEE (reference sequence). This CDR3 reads CASSPDREAEQYF. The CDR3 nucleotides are TGTGCCAGCAGCCCGGACAGGGAGGCCGAGCAGTACTTC.

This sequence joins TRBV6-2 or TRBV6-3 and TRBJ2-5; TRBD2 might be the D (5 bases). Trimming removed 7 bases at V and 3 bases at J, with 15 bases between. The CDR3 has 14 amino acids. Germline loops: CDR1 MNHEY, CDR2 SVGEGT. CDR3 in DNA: TGTGCCAGCAACCCGAGAGGGCGGGAAGAGACCCAGTACTTC. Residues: CASNPRGREETQYF.

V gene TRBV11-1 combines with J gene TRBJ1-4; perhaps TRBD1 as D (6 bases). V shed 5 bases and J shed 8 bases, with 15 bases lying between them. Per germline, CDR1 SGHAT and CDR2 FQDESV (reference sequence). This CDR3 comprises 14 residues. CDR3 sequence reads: CASSPGTLREKLFF. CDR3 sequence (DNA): TGTGCCAGCAGCCCCGGGACATTAAGAGAAAAACTGTTTTTT.

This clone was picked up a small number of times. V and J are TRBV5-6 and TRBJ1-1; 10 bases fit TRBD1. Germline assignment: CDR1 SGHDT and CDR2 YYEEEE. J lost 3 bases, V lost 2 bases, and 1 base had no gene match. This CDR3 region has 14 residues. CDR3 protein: CASSFGQGDTEAFF. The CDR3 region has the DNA TGTGCCAGCAGCTTCGGACAGGGGGACACTGAAGCTTTCTTT.

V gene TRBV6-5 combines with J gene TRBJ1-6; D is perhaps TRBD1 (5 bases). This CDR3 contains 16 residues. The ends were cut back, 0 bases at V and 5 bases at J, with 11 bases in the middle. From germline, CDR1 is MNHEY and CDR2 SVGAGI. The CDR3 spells CASSYSNQGNNSPLHF. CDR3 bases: TGTGCCAGCAGTTACTCGAACCAGGGAAATAATTCACCCCTCCACTTT.

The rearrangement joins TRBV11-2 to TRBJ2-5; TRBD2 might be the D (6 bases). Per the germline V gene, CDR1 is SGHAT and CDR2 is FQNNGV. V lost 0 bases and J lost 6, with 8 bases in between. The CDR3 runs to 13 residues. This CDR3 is CASSLEGRKTQYF. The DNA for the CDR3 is TGTGCCAGCAGCTTAGAGGGGAGGAAGACCCAGTACTTC.

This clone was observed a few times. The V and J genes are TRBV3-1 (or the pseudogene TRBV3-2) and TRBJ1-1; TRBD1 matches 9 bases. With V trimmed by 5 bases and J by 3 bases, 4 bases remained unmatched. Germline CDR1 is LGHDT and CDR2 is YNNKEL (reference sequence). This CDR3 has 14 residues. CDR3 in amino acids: CASSAQGADTEAFF. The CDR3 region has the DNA TGTGCCAGCAGCGCACAGGGGGCCGACACTGAAGCTTTCTTT.

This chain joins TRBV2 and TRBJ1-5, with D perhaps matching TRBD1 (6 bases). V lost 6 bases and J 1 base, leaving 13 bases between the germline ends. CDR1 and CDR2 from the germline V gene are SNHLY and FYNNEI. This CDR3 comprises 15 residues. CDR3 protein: CASRAGQMSNQPQHF. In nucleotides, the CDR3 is TGTGCCAGCAGGGCAGGACAGATGAGCAATCAGCCCCAGCATTTT.

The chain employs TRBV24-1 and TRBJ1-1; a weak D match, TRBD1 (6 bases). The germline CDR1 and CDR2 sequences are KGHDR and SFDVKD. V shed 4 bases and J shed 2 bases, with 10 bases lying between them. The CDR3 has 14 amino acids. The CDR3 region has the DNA TGTGCCACCAGTGACACGGGACACAACACTGAAGCTTTCTTT. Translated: CATSDTGHNTEAFF.

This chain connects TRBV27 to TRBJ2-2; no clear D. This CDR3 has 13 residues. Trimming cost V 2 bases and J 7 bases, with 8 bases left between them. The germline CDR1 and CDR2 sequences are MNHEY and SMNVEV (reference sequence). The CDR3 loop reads CASSLLRIGELFF. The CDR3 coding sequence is TGTGCCAGCAGTTTACTGAGGATCGGGGAGCTGTTTTTT.

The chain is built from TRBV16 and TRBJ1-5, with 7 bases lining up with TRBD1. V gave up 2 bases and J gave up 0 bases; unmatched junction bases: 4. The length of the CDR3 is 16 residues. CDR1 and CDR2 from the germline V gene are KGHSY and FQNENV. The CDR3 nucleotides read TGTGCCAGCAGCCAACGGGACAGATATAGCAATCAGCCCCAGCATTTT. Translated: CASSQRDRYSNQPQHF.

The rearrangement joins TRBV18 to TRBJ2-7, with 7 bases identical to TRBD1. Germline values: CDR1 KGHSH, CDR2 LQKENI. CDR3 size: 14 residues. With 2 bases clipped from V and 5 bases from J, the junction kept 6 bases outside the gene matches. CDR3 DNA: TGTGCCAGCTCACCATCGCGGCAGGGGGACGAGCAGTACTTC. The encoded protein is CASSPSRQGDEQYF.